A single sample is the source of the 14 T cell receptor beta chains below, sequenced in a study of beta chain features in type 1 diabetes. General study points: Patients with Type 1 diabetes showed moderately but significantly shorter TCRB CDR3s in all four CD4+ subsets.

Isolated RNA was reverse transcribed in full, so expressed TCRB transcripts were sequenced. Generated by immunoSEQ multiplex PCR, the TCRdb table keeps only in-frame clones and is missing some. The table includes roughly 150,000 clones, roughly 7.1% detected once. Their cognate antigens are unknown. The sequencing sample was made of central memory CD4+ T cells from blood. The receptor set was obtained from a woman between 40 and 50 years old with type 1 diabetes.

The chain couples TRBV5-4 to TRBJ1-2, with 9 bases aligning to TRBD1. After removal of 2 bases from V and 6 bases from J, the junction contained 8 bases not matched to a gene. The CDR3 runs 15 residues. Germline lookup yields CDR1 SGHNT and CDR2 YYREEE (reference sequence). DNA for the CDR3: TGTGCCAGCAGCTTAGCGACAGGGGGATACGATGGCTACACCTTC. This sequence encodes CASSLATGGYDGYTF.

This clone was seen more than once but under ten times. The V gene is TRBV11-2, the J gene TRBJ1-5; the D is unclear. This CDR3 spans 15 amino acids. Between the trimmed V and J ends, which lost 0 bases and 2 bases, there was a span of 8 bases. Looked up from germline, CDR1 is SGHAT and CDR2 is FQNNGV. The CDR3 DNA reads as TGTGCCAGCAGCTTAGATGGAGGAGGCAATCAGCCCCAGCATTTT. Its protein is CASSLDGGGNQPQHF. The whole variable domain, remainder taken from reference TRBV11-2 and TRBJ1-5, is EAGVAQSPRYKIIEKRQSVAFWCNPISGHATLYWYQQILGQGPKLLIQFQNNGVVDDSQLPKDRFSAERLKGVDSTLKIQPAKLEDSAVYLCASSLDGGGNQPQHFGDGTRLSIL.

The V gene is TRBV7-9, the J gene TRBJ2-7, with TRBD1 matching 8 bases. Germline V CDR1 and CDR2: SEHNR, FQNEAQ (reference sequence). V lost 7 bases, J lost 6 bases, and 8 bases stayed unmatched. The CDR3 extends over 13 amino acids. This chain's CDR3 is CASNLLTGVEQYF. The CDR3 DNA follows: TGTGCCAGCAACCTCCTGACAGGGGTCGAGCAGTACTTC.

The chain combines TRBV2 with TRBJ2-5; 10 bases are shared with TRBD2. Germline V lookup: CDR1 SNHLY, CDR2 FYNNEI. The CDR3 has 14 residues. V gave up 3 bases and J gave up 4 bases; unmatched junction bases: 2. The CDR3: CASSERLAGETQYF. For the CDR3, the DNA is TGTGCCAGCAGTGAGAGACTAGCGGGAGAGACCCAGTACTTC.

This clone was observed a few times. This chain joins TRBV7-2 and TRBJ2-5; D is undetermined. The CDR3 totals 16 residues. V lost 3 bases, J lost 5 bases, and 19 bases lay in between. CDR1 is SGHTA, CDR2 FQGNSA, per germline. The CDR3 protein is CASSFRLPDPRETQYF. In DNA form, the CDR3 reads TGTGCCAGCAGCTTCCGGCTACCCGATCCCAGGGAGACCCAGTACTTC. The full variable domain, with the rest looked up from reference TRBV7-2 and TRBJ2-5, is GAGVSQSPSNKVTEKGKDVELRCDPISGHTALYWYRQSLGQGLEFLIYFQGNSAPDKSGLPSDRFSAERTGGSVSTLTIQRTQQEDSAVYLCASSFRLPDPRETQYFGPGTRLLVL.

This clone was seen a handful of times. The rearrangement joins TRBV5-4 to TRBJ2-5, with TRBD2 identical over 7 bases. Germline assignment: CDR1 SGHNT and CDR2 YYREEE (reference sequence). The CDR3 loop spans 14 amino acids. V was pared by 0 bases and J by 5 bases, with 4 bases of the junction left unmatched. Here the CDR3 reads CASSLGGSGETQYF. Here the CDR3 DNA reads TGTGCCAGCAGCTTGGGGGGTAGCGGGGAGACCCAGTACTTC.

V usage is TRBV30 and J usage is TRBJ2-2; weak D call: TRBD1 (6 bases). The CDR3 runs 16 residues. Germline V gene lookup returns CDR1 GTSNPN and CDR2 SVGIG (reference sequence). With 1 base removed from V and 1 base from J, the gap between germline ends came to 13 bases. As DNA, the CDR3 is TGTGCCTGGAGTGGTGGTCCAGGGGTGAACACCGGGGAGCTGTTTTTT. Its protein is CAWSGGPGVNTGELFF.

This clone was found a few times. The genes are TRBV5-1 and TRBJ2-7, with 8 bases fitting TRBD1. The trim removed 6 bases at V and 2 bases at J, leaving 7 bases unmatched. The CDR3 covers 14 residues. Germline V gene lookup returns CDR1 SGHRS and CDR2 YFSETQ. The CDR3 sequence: CASTAGTGTYEQYF. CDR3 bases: TGCGCCAGCACCGCCGGGACAGGTACCTACGAGCAGTACTTC.

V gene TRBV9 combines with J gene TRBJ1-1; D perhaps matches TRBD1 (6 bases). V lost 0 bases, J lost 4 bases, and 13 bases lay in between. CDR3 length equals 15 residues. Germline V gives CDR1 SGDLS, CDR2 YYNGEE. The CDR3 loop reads CASSVDGGAGTEAFF. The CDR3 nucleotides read TGTGCCAGCAGCGTAGATGGGGGGGCTGGCACTGAAGCTTTCTTT.

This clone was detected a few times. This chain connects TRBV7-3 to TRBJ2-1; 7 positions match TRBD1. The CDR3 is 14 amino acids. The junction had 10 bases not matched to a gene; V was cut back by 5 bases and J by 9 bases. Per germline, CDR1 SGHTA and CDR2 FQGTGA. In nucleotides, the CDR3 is TGTGCCAGCAGCCCAACCCCGGGACAGAGTGAGCAGTTCTTC. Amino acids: CASSPTPGQSEQFF. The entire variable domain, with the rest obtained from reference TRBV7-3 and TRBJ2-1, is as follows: GAGVSQTPSNKVTEKGKYVELRCDPISGHTALYWYRQSLGQGPEFLIYFQGTGAADDSGLPNDRFFAVRPEGSVSTLKIQRTERGDSAVYLCASSPTPGQSEQFFGPGTRLTVL.

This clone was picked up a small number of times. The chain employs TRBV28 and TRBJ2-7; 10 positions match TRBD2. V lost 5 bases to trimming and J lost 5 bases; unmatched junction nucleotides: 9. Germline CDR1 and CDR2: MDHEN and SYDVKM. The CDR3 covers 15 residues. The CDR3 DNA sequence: TGTGCCAGCAGTGTCCCTAGCGGGGGCGGGGACGAGCAGTACTTC. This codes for CASSVPSGGGDEQYF.

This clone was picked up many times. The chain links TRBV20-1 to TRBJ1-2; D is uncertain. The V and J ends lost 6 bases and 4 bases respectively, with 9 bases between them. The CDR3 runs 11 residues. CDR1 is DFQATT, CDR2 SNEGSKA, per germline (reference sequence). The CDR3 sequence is CSARETYGYTF. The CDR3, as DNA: TGCAGTGCGAGGGAAACCTATGGCTACACCTTC.

CDR3 in DNA: TGCGCCAGCAGACTCGACAGGGCTAGCACAGATACGCAGTATTTT. It translates to CASRLDRASTDTQYF. This rearrangement joins TRBV23-1 to TRBJ2-3; 7 bases are a match to TRBD1. TRBV23-1 is filed as an ORF, its function uncertain. This CDR3 is 15 amino acids long. The trim removed 6 bases at V and 0 bases at J, leaving 6 bases unmatched.

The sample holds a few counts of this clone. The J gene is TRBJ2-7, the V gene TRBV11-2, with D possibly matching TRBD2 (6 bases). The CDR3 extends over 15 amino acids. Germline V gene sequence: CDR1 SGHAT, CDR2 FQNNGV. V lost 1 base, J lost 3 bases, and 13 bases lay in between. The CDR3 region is CASSLVGGAVYEQYF. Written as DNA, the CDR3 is TGTGCCAGCAGCTTAGTTGGCGGGGCGGTCTACGAGCAGTACTTC.